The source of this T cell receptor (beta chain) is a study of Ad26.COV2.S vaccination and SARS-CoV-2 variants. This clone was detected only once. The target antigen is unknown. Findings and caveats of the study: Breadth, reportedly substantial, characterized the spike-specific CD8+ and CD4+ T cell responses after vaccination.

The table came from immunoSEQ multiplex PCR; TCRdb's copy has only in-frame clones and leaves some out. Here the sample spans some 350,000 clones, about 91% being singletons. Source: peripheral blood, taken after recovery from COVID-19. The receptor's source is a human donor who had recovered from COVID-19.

CDR3 sequence (DNA): TGTGCCAGCAGCCAATTATCGGGGGGAGAAGCTTTCTTT. It is translated as CASSQLSGGEAFF. This rearrangement joins TRBV3-1 (or the pseudogene TRBV3-2) to TRBJ1-1; perhaps TRBD1 as D (5 bases). CDR1 and CDR2 (germline): LGHDT, YNNKEL (reference sequence). The ends were cut back, 2 bases at V and 8 bases at J, with 12 bases in the middle. The CDR3 covers 13 residues.